The rows below give T cell receptor beta chains drawn from one sample of a study of blood T cells in healthy people across ages. MiXCR, applied by TCRdb to the 5' RACE reads, yields one record per CDR3 protein. The sample records around 800,000 distinct CDR3 sequences, about 53% being singletons. Sequencing was carried out using blood. The receptor set was obtained from a man of 80 years or more in good health. Both conserved end residues are part of each CDR3. The order of the fields is V gene, J gene, clone size, CDR3 protein. Clone size is stated in some rows and not others, as once, few, many or a class when expanded.

TRBV5-1,TRBJ2-3,NA,CASSLQRADTQYF
TRBV5-1,NA,once,CASSLARTGFHEQYF
TRBV6-2/TRBV6-3,TRBJ2-7,NA,CASSDRVEQYF
TRBV11-2,TRBJ1-2,NA,CASSSYRGYDYGYTF
TRBV5-1,TRBJ2-1,once,CASSLQQLRGSYNEQFF
TRBV3-1,NA,once,CASSLGLAGRFSDEQYF
TRBV12-3/TRBV12-4,TRBJ2-6,few,CASSPTGGIGANVLTF
TRBV20-1,TRBJ1-2,NA,CSASGRGGDGYTF
TRBV5-1,TRBJ2-3,NA,CASSPPGKGDTQYF
TRBV24-1,TRBJ2-1,NA,CATGGLAVNEQFF
TRBV5-1,TRBJ1-2,NA,CASSRQGGRYGYTF
TRBV28,TRBJ1-6,NA,CASSSGVTGLHF
TRBV20-1,TRBJ1-2,NA,CSASPGSGGYTF
TRBV6-6,TRBJ2-1,NA,CAWSYEGRGINEQFF
TRBV11-2,TRBJ2-7,many,CASSLSPYYEQYF
TRBV12-3/TRBV12-4,TRBJ2-7,few,CASSFSGKDEQYF
TRBV6-1,NA,NA,CASSRPGDNEQYF
TRBV6-5,TRBJ2-1,once,CAGRQGLGSYNEQFF
TRBV11-2,TRBJ1-1,once,CASSPGTVAFTEAFF
TRBV5-6,TRBJ2-3,once,CASSNRLAGVYRYAYF
TRBV5-6,TRBJ2-6,NA,CASSLRVSVDSGANVLTF
TRBV7-2,TRBJ2-7,NA,CASSLAASGGNYEQYF
TRBV2,TRBJ2-3,NA,CASSHGGGADTQYF
TRBV7-3,TRBJ2-5,few,CASSPQTGPSETQYF
TRBV21-1,TRBJ2-1,NA,CASSPDGVGEQFF
TRBV25-1,TRBJ2-1,NA,CASSEVALNEQFF
TRBV12-3/TRBV12-4,TRBJ2-4,NA,CASSPGDLAKNIQYF
TRBV12-3/TRBV12-4,TRBJ1-2,NA,CASRVTGDYGYTF
TRBV20-1,TRBJ1-6,NA,CSASTSYNSPLHF
TRBV5-1,TRBJ2-3,NA,CASSLVLAGGNRYAYF
TRBV7-3,TRBJ2-5,NA,CASSLRGQRGETQYF
TRBV7-2,TRBJ2-7,NA,CASSLRIDVAYEQYF
TRBV4-2,TRBJ2-5,NA,CAGSQNSQETQYF
TRBV10-3,TRBJ2-1,NA,CAITPSGNWDEQFF
TRBV5-1,TRBJ1-2,NA,CASSGLGWTGYGYTF
TRBV25-1,TRBJ1-2,NA,CASSAFSTGTDGYTF
TRBV6-5,TRBJ2-1,NA,CASSDEENYNEQFF
TRBV29-1,TRBJ1-5,few,CSVAEGGFSYQPQHF
TRBV20-1,TRBJ1-2,NA,CSTPGTGFNGGYTF
TRBV7-3,TRBJ2-1,few,CASSPGGGRAANEQFF
TRBV30,TRBJ1-1,once,CAWSGGARNTEAFF
TRBV7-9,TRBJ1-6,few,CASSRDGNNSPLHF
TRBV6-5,TRBJ2-1,NA,CASSYSVGTAMTQFF
TRBV27,TRBJ2-7,few,CASHRMGGDTYEQYF
TRBV11-1,TRBJ2-1,NA,CASSALAGGVDEQFF
TRBV11-2,TRBJ1-5,NA,CASSLDSGTGQPQHF